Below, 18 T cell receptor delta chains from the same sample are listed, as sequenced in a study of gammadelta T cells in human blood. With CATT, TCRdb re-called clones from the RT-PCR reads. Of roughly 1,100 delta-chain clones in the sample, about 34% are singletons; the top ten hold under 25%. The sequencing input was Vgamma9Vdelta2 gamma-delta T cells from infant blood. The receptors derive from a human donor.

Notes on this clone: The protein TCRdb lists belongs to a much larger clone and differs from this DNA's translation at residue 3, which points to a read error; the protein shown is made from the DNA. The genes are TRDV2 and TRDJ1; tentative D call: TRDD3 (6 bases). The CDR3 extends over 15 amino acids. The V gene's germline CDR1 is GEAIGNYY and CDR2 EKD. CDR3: CAWDTVGVYTDKLIF. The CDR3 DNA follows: TGTGCCTGGGACACCGTGGGGGTGTACACCGATAAACTCATCTTT.

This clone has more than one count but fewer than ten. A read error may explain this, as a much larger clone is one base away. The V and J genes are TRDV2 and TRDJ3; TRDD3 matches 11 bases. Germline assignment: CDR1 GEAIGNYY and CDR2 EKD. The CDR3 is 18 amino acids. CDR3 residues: CASDITGGYSWDTRQMFF. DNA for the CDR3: TGTGCCAGTGACATAACTGGGGGATACTCCTGGGACACCCGACAGATGTTTTTC.

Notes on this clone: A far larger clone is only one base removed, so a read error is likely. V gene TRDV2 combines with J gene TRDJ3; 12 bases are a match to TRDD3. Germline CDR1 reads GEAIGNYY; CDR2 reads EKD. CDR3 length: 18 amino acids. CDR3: CACDTVLGDTWDTRRMFF. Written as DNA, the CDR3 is TGTGCCTGTGACACCGTACTGGGGGATACCTGGGACACCCGACGGATGTTTTTC.

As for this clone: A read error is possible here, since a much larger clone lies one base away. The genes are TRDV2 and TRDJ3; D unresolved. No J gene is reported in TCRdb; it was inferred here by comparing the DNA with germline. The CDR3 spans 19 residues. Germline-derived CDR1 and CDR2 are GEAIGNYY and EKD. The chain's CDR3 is CACNTAGPNRSWDTRQMFF. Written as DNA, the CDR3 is TGTGCCTGTAACACCGCGGGGCCCAATCGCTCCTGGGACACCCGACAGATGTTTTTC.

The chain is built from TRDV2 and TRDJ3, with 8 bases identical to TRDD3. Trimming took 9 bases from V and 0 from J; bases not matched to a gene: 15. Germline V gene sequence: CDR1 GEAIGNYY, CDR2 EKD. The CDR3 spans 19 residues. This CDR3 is CARNTVGIRSSWDTRQMFF. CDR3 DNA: TGTGCCCGTAACACCGTAGGGATACGCAGCTCCTGGGACACCCGACAGATGTTTTTC.

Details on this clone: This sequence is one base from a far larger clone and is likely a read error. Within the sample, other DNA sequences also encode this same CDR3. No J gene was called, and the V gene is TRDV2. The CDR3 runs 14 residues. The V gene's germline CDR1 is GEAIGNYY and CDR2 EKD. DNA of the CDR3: TGTGCCTGTGACTCGGTGTCAGAACCGGGAAAACTCATTTTT. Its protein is CACDSVSEPGKLIF.

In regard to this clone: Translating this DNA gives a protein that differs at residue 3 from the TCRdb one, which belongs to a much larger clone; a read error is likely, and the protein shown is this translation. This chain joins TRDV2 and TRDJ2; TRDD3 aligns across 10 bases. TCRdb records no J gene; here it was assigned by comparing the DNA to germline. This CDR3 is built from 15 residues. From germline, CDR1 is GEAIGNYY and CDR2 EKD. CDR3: CAGDSVLGDTAQLFF. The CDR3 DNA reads TGTGCCGGTGACTCGGTACTGGGGGATACAGCACAACTCTTCTTT.

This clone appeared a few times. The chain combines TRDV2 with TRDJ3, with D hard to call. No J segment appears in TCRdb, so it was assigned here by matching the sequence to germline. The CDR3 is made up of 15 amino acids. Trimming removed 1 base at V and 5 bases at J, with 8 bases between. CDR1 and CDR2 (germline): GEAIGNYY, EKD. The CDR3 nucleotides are TGTGCCTGTGACACACTTCTGGGGGACACCCGACAGATGTTTTTC. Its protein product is CACDTLLGDTRQMFF.

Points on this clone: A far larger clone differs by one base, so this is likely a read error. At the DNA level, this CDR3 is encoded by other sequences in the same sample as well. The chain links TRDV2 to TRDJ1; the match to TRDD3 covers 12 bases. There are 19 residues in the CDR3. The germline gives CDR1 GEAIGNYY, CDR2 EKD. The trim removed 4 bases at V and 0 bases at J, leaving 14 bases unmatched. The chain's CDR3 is CACDTVFTGGYKYTDKLIF. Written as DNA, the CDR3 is TGTGCCTGTGATACCGTGTTTACTGGGGGATACAAATACACCGATAAACTCATCTTT.

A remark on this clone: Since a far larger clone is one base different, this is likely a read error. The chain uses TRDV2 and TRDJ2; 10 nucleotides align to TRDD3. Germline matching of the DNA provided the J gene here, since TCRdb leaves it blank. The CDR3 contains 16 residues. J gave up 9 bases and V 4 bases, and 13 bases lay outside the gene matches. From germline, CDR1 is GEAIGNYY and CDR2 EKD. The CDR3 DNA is TGTGCCTGTGATCAGGGCCGGGGGATACGAGTCCCACAACTCTTCTTT. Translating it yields CACDQGRGIRVPQLFF.

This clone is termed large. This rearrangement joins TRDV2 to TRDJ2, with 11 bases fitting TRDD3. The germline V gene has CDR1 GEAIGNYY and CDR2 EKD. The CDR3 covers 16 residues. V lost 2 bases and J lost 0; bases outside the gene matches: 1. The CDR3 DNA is TGTGCCTGTGACATACTGGGGGATACTTTGACAGCACAACTCTTCTTT. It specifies CACDILGDTLTAQLFF.

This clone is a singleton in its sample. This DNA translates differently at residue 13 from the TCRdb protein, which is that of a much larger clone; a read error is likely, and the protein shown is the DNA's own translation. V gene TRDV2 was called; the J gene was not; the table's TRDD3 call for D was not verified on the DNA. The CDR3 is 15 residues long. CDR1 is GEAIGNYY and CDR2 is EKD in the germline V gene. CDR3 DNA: TGTGCCTGTGACGTACTGGGGGATTTGACAGCACAACACTTCTTT. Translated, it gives CACDVLGDLTAQHFF.

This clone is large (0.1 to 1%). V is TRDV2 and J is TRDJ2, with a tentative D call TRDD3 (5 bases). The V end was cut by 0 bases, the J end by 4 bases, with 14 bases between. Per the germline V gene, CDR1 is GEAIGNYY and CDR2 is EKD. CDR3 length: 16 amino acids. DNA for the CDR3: TGTGCCTGTGACACCGTTGGGGAGCAAGGGACAGCACAACTCTTCTTT. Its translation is CACDTVGEQGTAQLFF.

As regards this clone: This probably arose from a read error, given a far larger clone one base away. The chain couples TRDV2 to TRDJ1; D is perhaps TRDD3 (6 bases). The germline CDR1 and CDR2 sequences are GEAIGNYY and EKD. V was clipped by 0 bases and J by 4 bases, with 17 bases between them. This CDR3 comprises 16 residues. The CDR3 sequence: CACDTAGATGGDKLIF. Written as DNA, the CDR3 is TGTGCCTGTGACACCGCTGGGGCCACGGGAGGCGATAAACTCATCTTT.

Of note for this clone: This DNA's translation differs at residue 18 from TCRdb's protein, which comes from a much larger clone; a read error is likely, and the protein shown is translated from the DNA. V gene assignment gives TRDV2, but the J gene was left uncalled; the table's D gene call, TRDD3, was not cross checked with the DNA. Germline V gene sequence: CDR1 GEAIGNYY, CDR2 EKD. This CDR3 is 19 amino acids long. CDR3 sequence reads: CACDLRTGGYGIETDKLTF. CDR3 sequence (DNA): TGTGCCTGTGACCTTCGTACTGGGGGATACGGGATCGAGACCGATAAACTCACCTTT.

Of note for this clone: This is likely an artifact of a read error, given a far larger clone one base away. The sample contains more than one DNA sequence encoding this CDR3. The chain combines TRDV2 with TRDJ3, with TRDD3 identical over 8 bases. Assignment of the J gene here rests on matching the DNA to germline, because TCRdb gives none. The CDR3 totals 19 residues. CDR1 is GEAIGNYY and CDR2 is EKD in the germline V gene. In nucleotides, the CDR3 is TGTGCTTGTGACACCGTAGGGATACGCAGCTCCTGGGACACCCGACAGATGTTTTTC. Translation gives CACDTVGIRSSWDTRQMFF.

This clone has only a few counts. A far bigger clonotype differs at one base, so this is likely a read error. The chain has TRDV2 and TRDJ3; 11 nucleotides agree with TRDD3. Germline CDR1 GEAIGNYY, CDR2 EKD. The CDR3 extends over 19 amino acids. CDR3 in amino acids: CARDKVLGDSSWDTRQMFF. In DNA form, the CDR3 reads TGTGCCCGTGACAAAGTACTGGGGGATAGCTCCTGGGACACCCGACAGATGTTTTTC.

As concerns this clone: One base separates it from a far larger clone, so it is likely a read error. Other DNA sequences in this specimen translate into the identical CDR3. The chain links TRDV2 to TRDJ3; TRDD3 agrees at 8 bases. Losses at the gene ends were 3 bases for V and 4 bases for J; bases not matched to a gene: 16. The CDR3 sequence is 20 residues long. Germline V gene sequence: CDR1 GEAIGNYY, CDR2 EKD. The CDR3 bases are TGTGCCTGTGACTTACTGGGGGCCCACGACAGCTCGTGGGACACCCGACAGATGTTTTTC. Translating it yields CACDLLGAHDSSWDTRQMFF.